The clone carrying this T cell receptor beta chain appeared a single time. This record comes from a study of blood T cell repertoires in COVID-19. Turning to the study itself: PBMCs, B-cell-depleted T cells, or T cells provided the cDNA or gDNA that made up the material.

The CDR3 is 15 residues long. Germline CDR1 is SQVTM and CDR2 is ANQGSEA. The V gene end was trimmed by 2 bases and the J gene end by 5 bases; junction bases not matched to a gene: 8. How the authors handled the data: Reference gene primer amplification gave estimated nucleated cell counts. TCRdb keeps only in-frame clones here, not all; method: immunoSEQ multiplex PCR. The V and J calls and clone size are taken from that table; D and trimming were inferred from the DNA. The sample lists about 250,000 clones, over 75% occurring once. Individuals aged roughly 18 to 95 years were recruited from roughly 23 US areas. Cohort 3 recovered donors had two negative PCRs, clearance, or symptom resolution.

The clonotype originates from a man aged 40-49 years who had recovered from COVID-19. Sequencing was done on a sample of PBMCs or T cells enriched from blood (not recorded which). The chain joins TRBV29-1 to TRBJ2-2; 7 bases match TRBD1. The CDR3: CSVELYTGETGELFF. Here the CDR3 DNA reads TGCAGCGTTGAATTATATACAGGGGAGACCGGGGAGCTGTTTTTT.